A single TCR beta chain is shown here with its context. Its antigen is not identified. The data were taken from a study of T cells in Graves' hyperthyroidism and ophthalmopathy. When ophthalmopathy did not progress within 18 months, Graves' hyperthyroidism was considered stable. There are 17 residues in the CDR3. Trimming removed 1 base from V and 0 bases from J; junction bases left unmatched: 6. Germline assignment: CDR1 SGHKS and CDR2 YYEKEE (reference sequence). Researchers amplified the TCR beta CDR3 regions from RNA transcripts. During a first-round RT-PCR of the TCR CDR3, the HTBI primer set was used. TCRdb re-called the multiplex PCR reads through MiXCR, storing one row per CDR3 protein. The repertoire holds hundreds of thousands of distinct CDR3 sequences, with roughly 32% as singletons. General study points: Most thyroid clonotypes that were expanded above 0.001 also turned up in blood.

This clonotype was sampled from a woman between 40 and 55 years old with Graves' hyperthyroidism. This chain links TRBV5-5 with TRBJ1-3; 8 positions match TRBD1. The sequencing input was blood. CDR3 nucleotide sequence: TGTGCCAGCAGCTTGAGTGGGACAGGCACCTCTGGAAACACCATATATTTT. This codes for CASSLSGTGTSGNTIYF.